Listed below are T cell receptor beta chains from one sample, sequenced in a study of blood T cell repertoires in COVID-19. Sequenced by immunoSEQ multiplex PCR; TCRdb stores in-frame clones only, minus some. Found here are 150,000 to 200,000 clones, just over 85% of them singletons; the top ten hold 7%. The specimen was peripheral blood. The receptors here all came from a man aged 45-60 years with active or convalescent COVID-19. Each CDR3 is given with its conserved first and last residue. D genes are given only for firm matches. Clone size is shown for a subset of rows, as once, few, many or a class of expanded clone.

D gene: TRBD1; clone size: -; V gene: TRBV19; J gene: TRBJ2-1; CDR3 DNA: TGTGCCAGTAGTTTTGGGACAGGGGCCGCGAATGAGCAGTTCTTC; CDR3 protein: CASSFGTGAANEQFF
D gene: TRBD2; clone size: -; V gene: TRBV5-6; J gene: TRBJ2-2; CDR3 DNA: TGTGCCAGCAGCCGTACAACTAGCGGGAGAGACACCGGGGAGCTGTTTTTT; CDR3 protein: CASSRTTSGRDTGELFF
D gene: -; clone size: -; V gene: TRBV5-1; J gene: TRBJ2-3; CDR3 DNA: TGCGCCAGCAGCTCCCTTGGCAGGGGCTCAGATACGCAGTATTTT; CDR3 protein: CASSSLGRGSDTQYF
D gene: -; clone size: -; V gene: TRBV6-4; J gene: TRBJ2-7; CDR3 DNA: TGTGCCAGCAGTGACTCGGGGGACACCCTTTCCCACGAGCAGTACTTC; CDR3 protein: CASSDSGDTLSHEQYF
D gene: TRBD2; clone size: -; V gene: TRBV30; J gene: TRBJ2-1; CDR3 DNA: TGTGCCTGGAGTCCCGGGACTAGCGGGAGTAATGAGCAGTTCTTC; CDR3 protein: CAWSPGTSGSNEQFF
D gene: TRBD1; clone size: -; V gene: TRBV5-5; J gene: TRBJ1-3; CDR3 DNA: TGTGCCAGCAGTTATGGACAGGGAGGAAACACCATATATTTT; CDR3 protein: CASSYGQGGNTIYF
D gene: TRBD1; clone size: -; V gene: TRBV15; J gene: TRBJ2-5; CDR3 DNA: TGTGCCACCAGCAGAGGTGGGACAGTAAAACAAGAGACCCAGTACTTC; CDR3 protein: CATSRGGTVKQETQYF
D gene: TRBD2; clone size: -; V gene: TRBV5-1; J gene: TRBJ2-1; CDR3 DNA: TGCGCCAGCAGCTCCCCATCGACTAGCGGGGGGCCCACCCAAGACAATGAGCAGTTCTTC; CDR3 protein: CASSSPSTSGGPTQDNEQFF
D gene: -; clone size: -; V gene: TRBV5-1; J gene: TRBJ1-6; CDR3 DNA: TGCGCCAGCAGCTTGGAGGTCCAGGCAGATAATTCACCCCTCCACTTT; CDR3 protein: CASSLEVQADNSPLHF
D gene: -; clone size: -; V gene: TRBV20-1; J gene: TRBJ2-7; CDR3 DNA: TGCAGTGCTCAGAAAGGGGTTCAGCAGTACTTC; CDR3 protein: CSAQKGVQQYF
D gene: TRBD2; clone size: -; V gene: TRBV7-3; J gene: TRBJ2-2; CDR3 DNA: TGTGCCAGCAGCTTATTGCGCCTAGCGGGAGGAGGGGAGCTGTTTTTT; CDR3 protein: CASSLLRLAGGGELFF
D gene: TRBD1; clone size: -; V gene: TRBV7-9; J gene: TRBJ1-5; CDR3 DNA: TGTGCCAGCAGCCAGACAGGGGGTCAGCCCCAGCATTTT; CDR3 protein: CASSQTGGQPQHF
D gene: TRBD2; clone size: -; V gene: TRBV11-3; J gene: TRBJ2-3; CDR3 DNA: TGTGCCAGCAGTCCAGGACTAGCAACGCAGTATTTT; CDR3 protein: CASSPGLATQYF
D gene: -; clone size: once; V gene: TRBV3-1/TRBV3-2; J gene: TRBJ1-1; CDR3 DNA: TGTGCCAGCAGCCAACAAGCAGGGACACCGTTCTTT; CDR3 protein: CASSQQAGTPFF
D gene: -; clone size: -; V gene: TRBV19; J gene: TRBJ1-5; CDR3 DNA: TGTGCCAGTAGTATAGTGGGGGGGAATCAGCCCCAGCATTTT; CDR3 protein: CASSIVGGNQPQHF
D gene: -; clone size: -; V gene: TRBV4-2; J gene: TRBJ1-3; CDR3 DNA: TGTGCCAGCAGCCAAGCCGGCAGGGCCATCTCTGGAAACACCATATATTTT; CDR3 protein: CASSQAGRAISGNTIYF
D gene: -; clone size: -; V gene: TRBV6-5; J gene: TRBJ1-2; CDR3 DNA: TGTGCCAGCAAGGTACAGGAGGGAGCCTATGGCTACACCTTC; CDR3 protein: CASKVQEGAYGYTF
D gene: TRBD1; clone size: -; V gene: TRBV4-2; J gene: TRBJ2-6; CDR3 DNA: TGTGCCAGCAGCCAAGGGGACAGGATTTCTGGGGCCAACGTCCTGACTTTC; CDR3 protein: CASSQGDRISGANVLTF